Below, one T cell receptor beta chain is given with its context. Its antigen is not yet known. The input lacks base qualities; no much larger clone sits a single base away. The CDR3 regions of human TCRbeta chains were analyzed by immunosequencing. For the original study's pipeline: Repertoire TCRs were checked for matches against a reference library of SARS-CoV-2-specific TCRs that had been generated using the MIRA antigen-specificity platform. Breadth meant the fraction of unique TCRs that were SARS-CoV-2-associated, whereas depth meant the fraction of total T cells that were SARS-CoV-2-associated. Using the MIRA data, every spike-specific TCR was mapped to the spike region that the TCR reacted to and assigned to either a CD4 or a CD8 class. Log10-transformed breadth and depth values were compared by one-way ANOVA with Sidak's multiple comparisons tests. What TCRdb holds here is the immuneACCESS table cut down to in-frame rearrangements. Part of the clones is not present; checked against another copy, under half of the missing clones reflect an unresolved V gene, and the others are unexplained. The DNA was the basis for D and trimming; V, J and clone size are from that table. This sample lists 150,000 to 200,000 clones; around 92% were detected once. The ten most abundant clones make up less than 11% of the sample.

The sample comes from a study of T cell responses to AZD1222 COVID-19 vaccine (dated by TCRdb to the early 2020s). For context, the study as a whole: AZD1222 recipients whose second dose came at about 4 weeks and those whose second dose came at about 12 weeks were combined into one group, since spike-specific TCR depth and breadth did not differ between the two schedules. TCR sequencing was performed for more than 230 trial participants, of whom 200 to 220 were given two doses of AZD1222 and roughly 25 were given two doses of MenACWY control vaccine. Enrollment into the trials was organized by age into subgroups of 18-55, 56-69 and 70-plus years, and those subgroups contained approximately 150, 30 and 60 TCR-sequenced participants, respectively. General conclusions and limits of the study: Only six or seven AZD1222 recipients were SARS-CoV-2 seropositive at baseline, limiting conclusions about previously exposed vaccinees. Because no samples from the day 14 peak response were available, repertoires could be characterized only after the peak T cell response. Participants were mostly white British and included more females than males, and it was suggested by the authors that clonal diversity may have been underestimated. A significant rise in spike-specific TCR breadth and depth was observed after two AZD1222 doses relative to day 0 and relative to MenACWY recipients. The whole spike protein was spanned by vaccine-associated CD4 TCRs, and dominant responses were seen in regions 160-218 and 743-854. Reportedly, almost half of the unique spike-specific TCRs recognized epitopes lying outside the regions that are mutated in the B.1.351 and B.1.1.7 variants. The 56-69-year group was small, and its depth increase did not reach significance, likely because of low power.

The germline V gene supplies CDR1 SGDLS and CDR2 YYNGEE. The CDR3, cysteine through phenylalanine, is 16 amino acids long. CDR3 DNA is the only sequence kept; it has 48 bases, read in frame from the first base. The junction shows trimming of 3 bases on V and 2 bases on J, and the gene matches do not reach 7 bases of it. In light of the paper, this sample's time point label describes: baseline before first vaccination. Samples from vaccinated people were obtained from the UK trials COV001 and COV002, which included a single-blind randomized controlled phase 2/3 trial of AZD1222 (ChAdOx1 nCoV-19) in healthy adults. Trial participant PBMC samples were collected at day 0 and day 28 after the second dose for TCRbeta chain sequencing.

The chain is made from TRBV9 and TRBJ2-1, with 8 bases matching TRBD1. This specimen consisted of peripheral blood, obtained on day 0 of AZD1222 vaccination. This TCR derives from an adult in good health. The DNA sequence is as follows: TGTGCCAGCAGCGCCGACAGGGGCAGAACCTACAATGAGCAGTTCTTC. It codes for CASSADRGRTYNEQFF. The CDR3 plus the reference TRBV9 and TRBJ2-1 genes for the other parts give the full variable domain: DSGVTQTPKHLITATGQRVTLRCSPRSGDLSVYWYQQSLDQGLQFLIQYYNGEERAKGNILERFSAQQFPDLHSELNLSSLELGDSALYFCASSADRGRTYNEQFFGPGTRLTVL.